Below, 27 T cell receptor beta chains from the same sample are listed, as sequenced in a study of shared T cell receptors in the human thymus. Produced via immunoSEQ multiplex PCR; TCRdb's table is partial and in-frame only. The repertoire holds hundreds of thousands of clones, with more than 75% as singletons. These data also formed part of another study, on human thymus T cells.

Sequencing input: thymocytes. The origin of the receptors is a boy in the first two years of life with a congenital heart defect.

This chain joins TRBV6-1 and TRBJ1-2; D perhaps matches TRBD1 (5 bases). V lost 3 bases to trimming and J lost 7 bases, with 18 bases between them. The CDR3 covers 15 residues. Per germline, CDR1 MNHNS and CDR2 SASEGT. The CDR3: CASSDRARRRGGYTF. CDR3 DNA sequence: TGTGCCAGCAGTGATCGGGCAAGGCGAAGGGGTGGCTACACCTTC.

The rearrangement links TRBV5-1 to TRBJ2-1; 7 bases map to TRBD2. V was pared by 4 bases and J by 3 bases, with 7 bases of the junction left unmatched. Germline loops: CDR1 SGHRS, CDR2 YFSETQ. The CDR3 is 15 residues long. CDR3: CASSPRDYYYNEQFF. The CDR3 nucleotides are TGCGCCAGCAGCCCCAGGGACTACTACTACAATGAGCAGTTCTTC.

V gene TRBV6-6 combines with J gene TRBJ2-5; 7 bases are shared with TRBD1. The germline V gene encodes CDR1 MNHNY and CDR2 SVGAGI (reference sequence). The V and J ends lost 7 bases and 0 bases, in that order; junction bases with no gene match: 5. This CDR3 region has 14 residues. The chain's CDR3 is CASTGTDNQETQYF. The CDR3 DNA follows: TGTGCCAGCACCGGGACAGATAACCAAGAGACCCAGTACTTC.

This chain's CDR3 is CASSLGGQGAPETQYF. For the CDR3, the DNA is TGTGCCAGCAGCTTAGGCGGACAGGGGGCGCCGGAGACCCAGTACTTC. This chain joins TRBV13 and TRBJ2-5, with 11 bases fitting TRBD1. CDR3 length: 16 amino acids. V shed 0 bases and J 5 bases; nucleotides not matched to a gene: 5. The germline V gene has CDR1 PRHDT and CDR2 FYEKMQ (reference sequence).

This clone appeared once. In the same sample, other DNA sequences code for this CDR3. The rearrangement links TRBV28 to TRBJ1-1, with D perhaps matching TRBD1 (5 bases). The germline V and J ends were trimmed by 6 bases and 1 base, with 9 bases remaining between them. Germline assignment: CDR1 MDHEN and CDR2 SYDVKM. The CDR3 has 13 amino acids. For the CDR3, the DNA is TGTGCCAGCAGGGGCCAGGGGAACACTGAAGCTTTCTTT. This codes for CASRGQGNTEAFF. Variable domain in full (rest from reference TRBV28 and TRBJ1-1): DVKVTQSSRYLVKRTGEKVFLECVQDMDHENMFWYRQDPGLGLRLIYFSYDVKMKEKGDIPEGYSVSREKKERFSLILESASTNQTSMYLCASRGQGNTEAFFGQGTRLTVV.

The rearrangement uses TRBV4-3 and TRBJ2-2, with 12 bases lining up with TRBD2. The V and J ends lost 0 bases and 9 bases, in that order; junction bases with no gene match: 2. Germline V gene sequence: CDR1 LGHNA, CDR2 YSLEER. CDR3 length: 15 amino acids. In DNA form, the CDR3 reads TGCGCCAGCAGCCAAGATCTAGCGGGAGGGCGGGAGCTGTTTTTT. Translated: CASSQDLAGGRELFF.

The chain has TRBV4-3 and TRBJ2-7; 9 positions agree with TRBD2. The CDR3 extends over 16 amino acids. Germline V CDR1 and CDR2: LGHNA, YSLEER. After removal of 5 bases from V and 1 base from J, the junction contained 9 bases not matched to a gene. The CDR3 coding sequence is TGCGCCAGCAGCGCCCATAGCGGGAGTTTATCCTACGAGCAGTACTTC. Amino acids: CASSAHSGSLSYEQYF.

The rearrangement joins TRBV5-4 to TRBJ2-1; 9 nucleotides line up with TRBD1. This CDR3 spans 17 amino acids. The junction had 17 bases not matched to a gene; V was cut back by 3 bases and J by 10 bases. Germline CDR1 SGHNT, CDR2 YYREEE (reference sequence). CDR3 in amino acids: CASSSGQGPPTCKEQFF. The CDR3 DNA reads TGTGCCAGCAGCTCCGGACAGGGGCCTCCTACATGCAAGGAGCAGTTCTTC.

The rearrangement uses TRBV11-3 and TRBJ2-7; the match to TRBD2 covers 9 bases. The germline gives CDR1 SGHNT, CDR2 YENEEA. With 0 bases clipped from V and 5 bases from J, the junction kept 5 bases outside the gene matches. This CDR3 contains 15 residues. The CDR3 protein is CASSLDGTSSDEQYF. The CDR3 DNA sequence: TGTGCCAGCAGCTTAGATGGGACTAGCTCTGACGAGCAGTACTTC.

The chain is built from TRBV6-5 and TRBJ1-3; D gene ambiguous. Germline V gene data show CDR1 as MNHEY and CDR2 as SVGAGI. The CDR3 has 14 residues. The ends were cut back, 10 bases at V and 0 bases at J, with 13 bases in the middle. CDR3 nucleotides: TGTGCCACCCGAGGGCGTCGCTCTGGAAACACCATATATTTT. Amino acid sequence: CATRGRRSGNTIYF.

This sequence joins TRBV30 and TRBJ2-2; 9 bases align to TRBD2. CDR1 is GTSNPN, CDR2 SVGIG, per germline (reference sequence). V was pared by 3 bases and J by 3 bases, with 11 bases of the junction left unmatched. The CDR3 runs 17 residues. The CDR3 coding sequence is TGTGCCTGGAGCCCCAGGGGCAGCGGGAGGTACACCGGGGAGCTGTTTTTT. Its protein product is CAWSPRGSGRYTGELFF.

In regard to this clone: Different DNA sequences within this sample yield the same CDR3. The chain joins TRBV4-3 to TRBJ1-5; D is ambiguous. The V end was cut by 0 bases, the J end by 6 bases, with 6 bases between. The CDR3 length is 13 residues. Germline CDR1 and CDR2: LGHNA and YSLEER. The CDR3 region is CASSQDGGQPQHF. CDR3 coding DNA: TGCGCCAGCAGCCAAGACGGCGGTCAGCCCCAGCATTTT.

The V and J genes are TRBV27 and TRBJ2-1, with 9 bases matching TRBD2. There are 21 residues in the CDR3. Trimming took 4 bases from V and 1 from J; bases not matched to a gene: 20. Looked up from germline, CDR1 is MNHEY and CDR2 is SMNVEV (reference sequence). The CDR3 DNA reads as TGTGCCAGCAGTTACGGGCTAGCGGGATTAAGTAAGCGAGCTTCCTACAATGAGCAGTTCTTC. Its translation: CASSYGLAGLSKRASYNEQFF.

The rearrangement uses TRBV6-5 and TRBJ2-7, with TRBD2 matching 8 bases. Looked up from germline, CDR1 is MNHEY and CDR2 is SVGAGI. The CDR3 is 14 residues long. V lost 4 bases, J lost 0 bases, and 2 bases stayed unmatched. The CDR3 region is CASSLLADSYEQYF. Written as DNA, the CDR3 is TGTGCCAGCAGTTTACTAGCGGACTCCTACGAGCAGTACTTC.

V gene TRBV5-1 combines with J gene TRBJ1-5, with 8 bases identical to TRBD1. The germline gives CDR1 SGHRS, CDR2 YFSETQ. With V trimmed by 4 bases and J by 0 bases, 9 bases remained unmatched. The CDR3 runs to 17 residues. For the CDR3, the DNA is TGCGCCAGCAGCCCCGGACAGGGTTCCAATAGCAATCAGCCCCAGCATTTT. It specifies CASSPGQGSNSNQPQHF.

The rearrangement uses TRBV5-6 and TRBJ1-2; tentative D call: TRBD1 (5 bases). The CDR3 is 15 amino acids. The V and J ends lost 1 base and 2 bases respectively, with 12 bases between them. Germline CDR1 and CDR2: SGHDT and YYEEEE. The CDR3 loop is CASSLLRQLNYGYTF. In DNA form, the CDR3 reads TGTGCCAGCAGCTTGCTTCGACAGCTCAACTATGGCTACACCTTC.

The rearrangement links TRBV30 to TRBJ1-2, with D perhaps TRBD1 (5 bases). CDR1 is GTSNPN and CDR2 is SVGIG in the germline V gene (reference sequence). The V end lost 0 bases, the J end lost 2 bases, and 16 bases lay between the germline ends. CDR3 length: 16 amino acids. DNA of the CDR3: TGTGCCTGGAGTGTACAACCCCCAGGGCGCAACTATGGCTACACCTTC. Amino acids: CAWSVQPPGRNYGYTF. The complete variable domain, with remaining parts taken from reference TRBV30 and TRBJ1-2, reads SQTIHQWPATLVQPVGSPLSLECTVEGTSNPNLYWYRQAAGRGLQLLFYSVGIGQISSEVPQNLSASRPQDRQFILSSKKLLLSDSGFYLCAWSVQPPGRNYGYTFGSGTRLTVV.

The chain combines TRBV7-6 with TRBJ2-7; D is possibly TRBD1 (6 bases). V lost 1 base and J lost 2, with 18 bases in between. Germline V gene lookup returns CDR1 SGHVS and CDR2 FNYEAQ. The CDR3 length is 17 residues. CDR3 coding DNA: TGTGCCAGCAGCTTAGATGGCTGGGGTCAGGGGACCTACGAGCAGTACTTC. It translates to CASSLDGWGQGTYEQYF.

The chain joins TRBV28 to TRBJ2-4; D is uncertain. V was shortened by 10 bases and J by 0 bases, with 16 bases between the two germline ends. The CDR3 runs to 15 residues. Germline V gene data show CDR1 as MDHEN and CDR2 as SYDVKM. CDR3 nucleotide sequence: TGTGCCACCCATGGGCGCCCGCTAGCCAAAAACATTCAGTACTTC. Its protein is CATHGRPLAKNIQYF.

The gene calls are TRBV14 and TRBJ2-1; maybe TRBD2 (5 bases). Trimming cost V 3 bases and J 8 bases, with 17 bases left between them. The CDR3 is made up of 15 amino acids. Germline CDR1 is SGHDN and CDR2 is FVKESK. CDR3 protein: CASSQKSIRGHEQFF. Here the CDR3 DNA reads TGTGCCAGCAGCCAGAAGAGTATCCGAGGGCATGAGCAGTTCTTC.

The V and J genes are TRBV7-8 and TRBJ2-1; 9 positions match TRBD2. The CDR3 has 17 amino acids. V shed 1 base, J shed 7 bases, and the junction held 11 bases outside the gene matches. Germline V lookup: CDR1 SGHVS, CDR2 FQNEAQ. The chain's CDR3 is CASSLDDLAGGGNEQFF. For the CDR3, the DNA is TGTGCCAGCAGCTTAGACGACTTGGCGGGAGGGGGGAATGAGCAGTTCTTC. Filled out from reference TRBV7-8 and TRBJ2-1, the complete variable domain reads GAGVSQSPRYKVAKRGQDVALRCDPISGHVSLFWYQQALGQGPEFLTYFQNEAQLDKSGLPSDRFFAERPEGSVSTLKIQRTQQEDSAVYLCASSLDDLAGGGNEQFFGPGTRLTVL.

V and J are TRBV7-9 and TRBJ1-2, with a tentative D call TRBD1 (6 bases). CDR1 and CDR2 (germline): SEHNR, FQNEAQ (reference sequence). CDR3 length equals 17 residues. V was trimmed by 0 bases and J by 7 bases, leaving 21 bases between them. CDR3 region: CASSLALGRGDHGGYTF. CDR3 sequence (DNA): TGTGCCAGCAGCTTAGCGCTGGGCAGGGGTGACCACGGTGGCTACACCTTC.

The chain is built from TRBV4-3 and TRBJ2-1; 7 bases line up with TRBD2. J lost 8 bases, V lost 4 bases, and 8 bases had no gene match. The CDR3 sequence is 14 residues long. Germline CDR1 reads LGHNA; CDR2 reads YSLEER. The CDR3 reads CASSPRLAFHEQFF. The CDR3 coding sequence is TGCGCCAGCAGCCCCCGACTAGCATTCCATGAGCAGTTCTTC.

The genes are TRBV5-4 and TRBJ2-7; weak D call: TRBD2 (5 bases). CDR1 and CDR2 (germline): SGHNT, YYREEE (reference sequence). The CDR3 is made up of 15 amino acids. Trimming cost V 7 bases and J 3 bases, with 20 bases left between them. This chain's CDR3 is CASRPWESISYEQYF. The DNA of the CDR3 is TGTGCCAGCCGCCCTTGGGAGAGTATTAGCTACGAGCAGTACTTC.

V and J are TRBV14 and TRBJ2-7; 7 positions agree with TRBD1. Trimming at V came to 4 bases and at J to 3 bases, leaving 6 bases not matched to a gene. The germline V gene has CDR1 SGHDN and CDR2 FVKESK. This CDR3 spans 14 amino acids. CDR3 loop: CASSPRGGGYEQYF. The DNA of the CDR3 is TGTGCCAGCAGCCCGAGAGGGGGCGGCTACGAGCAGTACTTC.

The chain employs TRBV2 and TRBJ2-2; a possible D gene is TRBD1 (6 bases). This CDR3 is 16 amino acids long. CDR1 SNHLY and CDR2 FYNNEI come from the germline V gene. Trimming took 0 bases from V and 2 from J, leaving 10 bases between them. The CDR3 reads CASSEAGTINTGELFF. Written as DNA, the CDR3 is TGTGCCAGCAGTGAAGCCGGGACAATTAACACCGGGGAGCTGTTTTTT. Full variable domain (rest looked up from reference TRBV2 and TRBJ2-2): EPEVTQTPSHQVTQMGQEVILRCVPISNHLYFYWYRQILGQKVEFLVSFYNNEISEKSEIFDDQFSVERPDGSNFTLKIRSTKLEDSAMYFCASSEAGTINTGELFFGEGSRLTVL.

The CDR3 nucleotides are TGTGCCAGCATCCTACACAGGGCCACCTACAATGAGCAGTTCTTC. Residues: CASILHRATYNEQFF. This sequence joins TRBV28 and TRBJ2-1; D possibly corresponds to TRBD1 (6 bases). Germline V gene lookup returns CDR1 MDHEN and CDR2 SYDVKM. V was clipped by 7 bases and J by 2 bases, with 15 bases between them. The CDR3 has 15 amino acids.